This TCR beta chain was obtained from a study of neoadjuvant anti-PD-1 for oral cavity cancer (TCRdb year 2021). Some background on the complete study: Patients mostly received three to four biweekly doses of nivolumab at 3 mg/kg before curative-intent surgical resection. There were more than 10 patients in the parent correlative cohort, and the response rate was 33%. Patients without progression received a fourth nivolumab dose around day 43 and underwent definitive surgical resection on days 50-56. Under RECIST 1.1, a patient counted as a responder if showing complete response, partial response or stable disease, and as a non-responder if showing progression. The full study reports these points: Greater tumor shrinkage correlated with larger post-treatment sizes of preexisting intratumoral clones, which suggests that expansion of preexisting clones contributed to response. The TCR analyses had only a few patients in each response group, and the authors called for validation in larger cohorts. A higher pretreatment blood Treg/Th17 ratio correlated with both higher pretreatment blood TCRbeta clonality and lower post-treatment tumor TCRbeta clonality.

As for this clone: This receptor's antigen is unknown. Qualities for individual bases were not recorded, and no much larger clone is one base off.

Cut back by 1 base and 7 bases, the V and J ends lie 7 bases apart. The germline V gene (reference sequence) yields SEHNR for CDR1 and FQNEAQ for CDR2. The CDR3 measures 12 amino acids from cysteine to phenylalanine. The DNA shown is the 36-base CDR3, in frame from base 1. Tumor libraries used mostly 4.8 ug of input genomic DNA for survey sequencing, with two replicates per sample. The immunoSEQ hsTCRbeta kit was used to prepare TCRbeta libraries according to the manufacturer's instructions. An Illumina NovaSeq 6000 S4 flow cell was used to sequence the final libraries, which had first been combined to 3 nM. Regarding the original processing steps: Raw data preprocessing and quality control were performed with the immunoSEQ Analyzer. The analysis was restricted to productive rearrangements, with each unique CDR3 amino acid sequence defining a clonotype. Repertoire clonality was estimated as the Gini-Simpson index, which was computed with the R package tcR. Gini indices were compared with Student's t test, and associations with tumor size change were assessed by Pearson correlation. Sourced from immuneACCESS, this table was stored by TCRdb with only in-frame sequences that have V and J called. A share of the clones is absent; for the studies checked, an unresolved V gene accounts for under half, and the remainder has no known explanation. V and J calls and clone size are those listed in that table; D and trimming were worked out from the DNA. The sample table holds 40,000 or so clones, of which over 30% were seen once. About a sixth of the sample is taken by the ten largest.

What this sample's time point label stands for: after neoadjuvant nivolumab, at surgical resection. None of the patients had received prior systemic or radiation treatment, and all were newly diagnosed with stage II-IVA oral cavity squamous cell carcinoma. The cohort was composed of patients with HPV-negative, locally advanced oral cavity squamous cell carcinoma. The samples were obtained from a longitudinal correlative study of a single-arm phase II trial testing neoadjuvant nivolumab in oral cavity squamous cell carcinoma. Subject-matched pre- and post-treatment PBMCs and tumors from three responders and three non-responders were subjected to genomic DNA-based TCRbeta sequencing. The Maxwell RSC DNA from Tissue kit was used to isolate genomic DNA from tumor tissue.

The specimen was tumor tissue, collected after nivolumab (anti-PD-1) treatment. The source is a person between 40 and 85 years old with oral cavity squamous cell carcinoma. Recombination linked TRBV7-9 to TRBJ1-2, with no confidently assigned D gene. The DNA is TGTGCCAGCAGCTTAGAACGGGGTGGCTACACCTTC. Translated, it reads CASSLERGGYTF.